This is a list of T cell receptor beta chains from one sample in a study of CD8 T cells in Susac syndrome. Using its own MiXCR run on the immunoSEQ multiplex PCR reads, TCRdb lists one record per CDR3 protein. The sample lists some 150,000 distinct CDR3 sequences; approximately 95% were seen once. Material for sequencing was CD4+ T cells from PBMCs. The receptors shown here come from a human donor with Susac syndrome. CDR3s include the opening cysteine and the closing phenylalanine or tryptophan. Fields, in order: D gene, J gene, clone size, V gene, CDR3 length, CDR3 DNA, CDR3 protein. D genes are given only for firm matches. Where a row states a size, it is once, few, many or the class of an expanded clone; other rows omit it.

TRBD2 TRBJ2-5 - TRBV20-1 16 TGCAGTGCTAGGCCCCTACTAGCGGGAGTTCGAGAGACCCAGTACTTC CSARPLLAGVRETQYF
- TRBJ1-5 - TRBV28 15 TGTGCCAGCAGTTTAAGGGCCAGGATCAATCAGCCCCAGCATTTT CASSLRARINQPQHF
- TRBJ2-5 - TRBV28 13 TGTGCCAGCAGTTTGTGGGGGCAAGAGACCCAGTACTTC CASSLWGQETQYF
TRBD2 TRBJ2-3 few TRBV11-1 15 TGTGCCAGCAGCTCTTTAGCGGGAGTTGCAGATACGCAGTATTTT CASSSLAGVADTQYF
- TRBJ1-1 - TRBV6-2/TRBV6-3 16 TGTGCCAGCAGACGGGACCGCGGGGGAGCGAACACTGAAGCTTTCTTT CASRRDRGGANTEAFF
- TRBJ2-5 - TRBV29-1 12 TGCAGCGTTGCCCAGGGAGGCGAGACCCAGTACTTC CSVAQGGETQYF
- TRBJ2-3 - TRBV3-1 14 TGTGCCAGCAGCCCAACACAGGACACAGATACGCAGTATTTT CASSPTQDTDTQYF
- TRBJ1-2 - TRBV13 12 TGTGCCAGCAGCAATATGGCGGATGGCTACACCTTC CASSNMADGYTF
- TRBJ2-5 - TRBV20-1 14 TGCAGTGCGAGCCGTGAGGGCCGTCAAGAGACCCAGTACTTC CSASREGRQETQYF
- TRBJ2-7 - TRBV12-5 14 TGTGCTAGTGGTTTGGACAGGCTGATCTACGAGCAGTACTTC CASGLDRLIYEQYF
- TRBJ1-1 - TRBV30 13 TGTGCCTGGAGGGAATTCATGAACACTGAAGCTTTCTTT CAWREFMNTEAFF
- TRBJ2-7 - TRBV7-2 12 TGTGCCAGCAGCTTGACAGGCTACGAGCAGTACTTC CASSLTGYEQYF
TRBD2 TRBJ2-7 once TRBV7-2 16 TGTGCCAGCAGCTTAGCTTTTAGCGGGAGTGGGGACGAGCAGTACTTC CASSLAFSGSGDEQYF
TRBD2 TRBJ2-1 - TRBV24-1 13 TGTGCCACCGAGCTAGCGGGGAGGGATGAGCAGTTCTTC CATELAGRDEQFF
- TRBJ2-5 - TRBV24-1 15 TGTGCCACCAGTGACCCGACTAGTACGGGCGAGACCCAGTACTTC CATSDPTSTGETQYF